The 18 T cell receptor beta chains in this list originate from one sample, sequenced in a study of T cell repertoires in cytomegalovirus infection. TCRdb used MiXCR to reprocess the reads, holding one entry per CDR3 protein. The repertoire holds roughly 920,000 distinct CDR3 sequences, with less than 40% as singletons. Antigens for these TCRs are unknown. The specimen was cultured CD8+ T cells from PBMCs, collected from culture after CMV antigen stimulation. These receptor sequences come from a human donor in good health (CMV status not recorded). Some clones in this sample may be carry-over from other donors' samples.

The chain employs TRBV4-3 and TRBJ1-6; no clear D gene. V was trimmed by 5 bases and J by 7 bases, leaving 12 bases between them. Germline-derived CDR1 and CDR2 are LGHNA and YSLEER. The CDR3 is made up of 14 amino acids. CDR3 region: CASSYRAINSPLHF. CDR3 in DNA: TGCGCCAGCAGCTACCGGGCCATAAATTCACCCCTCCACTTT.

The chain combines TRBV19 with TRBJ1-1; TRBD1 agrees at 7 bases. The CDR3 extends over 16 amino acids. V shed 5 bases, J shed 1 base, and the junction held 10 bases outside the gene matches. Germline loops: CDR1 LNHDA, CDR2 SQIVND (reference sequence). The CDR3 DNA is TGTGCCAGTAGTCACCGATGGACAGGTAGGAACACTGAAGCTTTCTTT. As protein: CASSHRWTGRNTEAFF.

This clonotype was observed many times. The V call is TRBV7-8, the J call TRBJ1-1; no clear D gene. CDR1 SGHVS and CDR2 FQNEAQ come from the germline V gene. The germline V and J ends were trimmed by 1 base and 4 bases, with 10 bases remaining between them. This CDR3 contains 14 residues. CDR3 residues: CASSLDSGSTEAFF. The CDR3, as DNA: TGTGCCAGCAGCTTAGACAGTGGGAGCACTGAAGCTTTCTTT.

The sample holds one count of this clonotype. The rearrangement joins TRBV24-1 to TRBJ2-1; D unclear. Looked up from germline, CDR1 is KGHDR and CDR2 is SFDVKD. CDR3 size: 15 residues. Trimming left V 1 base short and J 6 bases short, with 12 bases between. Written as DNA, the CDR3 is TGTGCCACCAGTGATTTCCGAAAACATCTCAATGAGCAGTTCTTC. Protein sequence: CATSDFRKHLNEQFF.

This clonotype was counted between two and nine times. The CDR3 coding sequence is TGTGCCAGCAGCTTACCCTGGGGAGGGGGCTACGAGCAGTACGTC. Residues: CASSLPWGGGYEQYV. The rearrangement joins TRBV11-3 to TRBJ2-7; possible D gene TRBD2, 7 bases. The CDR3 consists of 15 residues. Germline-derived CDR1 and CDR2 are SGHNT and YENEEA. The V end lost 2 bases, the J end lost 3 bases, and 14 bases lay between the germline ends.

To note about this clonotype: With a much larger clone just one base away, this may be a read error. Given the absence of the conserved phenylalanine or tryptophan at the CDR3 end, a read error is likely. V usage is TRBV7-3 and J usage is TRBJ1-2, with D unresolved. Between the trimmed V and J ends, which lost 4 bases and 4 bases, there was a span of 13 bases. Germline V gene sequence: CDR1 SGHTA, CDR2 FQGTGA. The length of the CDR3 is 14 residues. As DNA, the CDR3 is TGTGCCAGCAGCTCTATAGGAGGCTTCTATGGCTACACCTAC. Its protein is CASSSIGGFYGYTY.

The gene calls are TRBV7-4 and TRBJ2-7, with a weak D call TRBD1 (5 bases). This CDR3 is built from 15 residues. Germline CDR1 and CDR2: SGHVT and SQSDAQ. V dropped 6 bases and J dropped 2 bases, with 17 bases sitting between them. CDR3 coding DNA: TGTGCCAGCAGTTCTAACAGGAATTTCCCCTACGAGCAGTACGTC. Encoded protein: CASSSNRNFPYEQYV.

This clonotype was detected a few times. The V and J genes are TRBV7-9 and TRBJ1-2; 9 nucleotides line up with TRBD1. Trimming removed 10 bases from V and 8 bases from J; junction bases left unmatched: 5. CDR3 length equals 11 residues. Germline CDR1 reads SEHNR; CDR2 reads FQNEAQ (reference sequence). The DNA of the CDR3 is TGTGCCATACAGGGGGCGACGGGCTACACCTTC. Translating it yields CAIQGATGYTF.

This clonotype was seen more than once but under ten times. V usage is TRBV6-1 and J usage is TRBJ1-6; a weak D match, TRBD1 (5 bases). CDR1 is MNHNS, CDR2 SASEGT, per germline. There are 14 residues in the CDR3. This CDR3 is CAESGTSYNSPLHF. As DNA, the CDR3 is TGTGCGGAGAGTGGGACCTCCTATAATTCACCCCTCCACTTT.

The chain uses TRBV12-3 or TRBV12-4 and TRBJ1-1, with D maybe TRBD1 (6 bases). This CDR3 has 13 residues. Trimming pared 7 bases from V and 7 bases from J, leaving 16 bases between. CDR3 sequence (DNA): TGTGCCAGCACCCCGGGGGGCGACAGTGAAGCTTTCTTT. It yields the protein CASTPGGDSEAFF.

This clonotype was counted a few times. J is TRBJ1-2 and V is TRBV5-1; the match to TRBD1 covers 11 bases. The length of the CDR3 is 14 residues. The V and J ends lost 3 bases and 10 bases, in that order; junction bases with no gene match: 8. CDR1 is SGHRS and CDR2 is YFSETQ in the germline V gene. The CDR3 DNA follows: TGCGCCAGCAGCTATACGGGACAGGGGGATCTCTACACCTTC. As protein: CASSYTGQGDLYTF.

The V and J genes are TRBV9 and TRBJ1-2; 7 bases match TRBD1. The J segment lost 2 bases and the V segment lost 3 bases, leaving 10 bases of the junction unmatched. The CDR3 is made up of 16 amino acids. CDR1 SGDLS and CDR2 YYNGEE come from the germline V gene. CDR3 region: CASSEPGTEPNYGYTF. The CDR3 coding sequence is TGTGCCAGCAGCGAACCCGGGACAGAGCCAAACTATGGCTACACCTTC. Together with reference TRBV9 and TRBJ1-2, the CDR3 gives the full variable domain: DSGVTQTPKHLITATGQRVTLRCSPRSGDLSVYWYQQSLDQGLQFLIQYYNGEERAKGNILERFSAQQFPDLHSELNLSSLELGDSALYFCASSEPGTEPNYGYTFGSGTRLTVV.

This clonotype was picked up a small number of times. The J gene is TRBJ2-5, the V gene TRBV6-2 or TRBV6-3, with D possibly being TRBD2 (6 bases). Looked up from germline, CDR1 is MNHEY and CDR2 is SVGEGT. This CDR3 region has 16 residues. The germline V and J ends were trimmed by 3 bases and 1 base, with 15 bases remaining between them. CDR3 coding DNA: TGTGCCAGCAGTTATGGACTATACGAGCTCCAAGAGACCCAGTACTTC. Its protein product is CASSYGLYELQETQYF.

At least ten counts were recorded for this clonotype. The V gene is TRBV7-9, the J gene TRBJ1-6; 10 bases are shared with TRBD1. Germline loops: CDR1 SEHNR, CDR2 FQNEAQ (reference sequence). With 4 bases clipped from V and 4 bases from J, the junction kept 19 bases outside the gene matches. The CDR3 is 21 amino acids. CDR3 nucleotide sequence: TGTGCCAGCAGCTCAATCATGGGGACAGGGGTAACAGAGGATTATAATTCACCCCTCCACTTT. It specifies CASSSIMGTGVTEDYNSPLHF.

The chain has TRBV6-5 and TRBJ2-7; D not certain. V dropped 2 bases and J dropped 2 bases, with 7 bases sitting between them. CDR1 MNHEY and CDR2 SVGAGI come from the germline V gene. The CDR3 loop spans 13 amino acids. CDR3 protein: CASSYRQPYEQYF. Here the CDR3 DNA reads TGTGCCAGCAGTTACAGGCAGCCCTACGAGCAGTACTTC.

This chain uses TRBV6-1 with TRBJ1-2; no clear D. CDR3 length: 14 residues. Deletions cut 3 bases from V and 2 bases from J, with 10 bases between. The V gene's germline CDR1 is MNHNS and CDR2 SASEGT. CDR3 region: CASSESEGNYGYTF. In nucleotides, the CDR3 is TGTGCCAGCAGTGAGTCAGAAGGGAACTATGGCTACACCTTC.

Many counts were recorded for this clonotype. The chain links TRBV7-2 to TRBJ1-5, with D possibly matching TRBD1 (5 bases). V shed 2 bases and J shed 4 bases, with 12 bases lying between them. Germline V gives CDR1 SGHTA, CDR2 FQGNSA. The CDR3 has 15 amino acids. The CDR3 region has the DNA TGTGCCAGCAGCTTAACTTACGGGGCTAATCAGCCCCAGCATTTT. Translation: CASSLTYGANQPQHF.

The J gene is TRBJ1-5, the V gene TRBV7-6, with 8 nucleotides matching TRBD1. Trimming took 4 bases from V and 1 from J; bases not matched to a gene: 9. Germline CDR1 and CDR2: SGHVS and FNYEAQ. This CDR3 spans 17 amino acids. This CDR3 is CASSSPGQEGSNQPQHF. The CDR3 region has the DNA TGTGCCAGCAGCTCCCCGGGACAGGAGGGAAGCAATCAGCCCCAGCATTTT.